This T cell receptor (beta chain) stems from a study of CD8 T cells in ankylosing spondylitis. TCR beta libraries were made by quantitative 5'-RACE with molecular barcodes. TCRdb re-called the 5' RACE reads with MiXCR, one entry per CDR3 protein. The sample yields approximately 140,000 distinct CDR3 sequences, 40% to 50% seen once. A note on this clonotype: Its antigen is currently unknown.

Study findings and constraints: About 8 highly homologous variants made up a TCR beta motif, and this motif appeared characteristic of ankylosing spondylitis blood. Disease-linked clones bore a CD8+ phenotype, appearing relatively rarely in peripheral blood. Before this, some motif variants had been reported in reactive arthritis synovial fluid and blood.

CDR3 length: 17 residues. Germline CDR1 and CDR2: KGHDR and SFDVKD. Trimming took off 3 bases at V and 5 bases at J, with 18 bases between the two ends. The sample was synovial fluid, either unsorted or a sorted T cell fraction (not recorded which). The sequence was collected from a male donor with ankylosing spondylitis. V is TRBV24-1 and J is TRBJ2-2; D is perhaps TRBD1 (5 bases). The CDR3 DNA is TGTGCCACCAGTGATAGGGGCTCCACCTTAGAGACCGGGGAGCTGTTTTTT. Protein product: CATSDRGSTLETGELFF.